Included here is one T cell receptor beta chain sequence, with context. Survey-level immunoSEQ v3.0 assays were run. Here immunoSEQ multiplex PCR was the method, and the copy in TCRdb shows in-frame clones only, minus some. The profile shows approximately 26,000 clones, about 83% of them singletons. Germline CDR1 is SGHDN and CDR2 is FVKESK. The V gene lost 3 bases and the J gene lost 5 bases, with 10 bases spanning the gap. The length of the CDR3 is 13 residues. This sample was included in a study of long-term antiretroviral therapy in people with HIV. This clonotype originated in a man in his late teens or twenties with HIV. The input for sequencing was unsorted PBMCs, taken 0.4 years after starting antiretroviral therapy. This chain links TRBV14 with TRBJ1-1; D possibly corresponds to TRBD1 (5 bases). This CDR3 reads CASSHQGRTEAFF. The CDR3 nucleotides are TGTGCCAGCAGCCATCAGGGCCGGACTGAAGCTTTCTTT.